This T cell receptor beta chain was documented in a study of blood T cell repertoires in COVID-19. Generated by immunoSEQ multiplex PCR, the TCRdb table keeps only in-frame clones and is missing some. Found here are 200,000 to 300,000 clones, about 89% of them singletons; the top ten hold approximately 9.8%. Germline-derived CDR1 and CDR2 are SGHTA and FQGNSA. CDR3 size: 18 residues. V was clipped by 1 base and J by 0 bases, with 17 bases between them. This TCR was sampled from a middle-aged man who had recovered from COVID-19. The sequenced material came from peripheral blood. V gene TRBV7-2 combines with J gene TRBJ2-3; a possible D gene is TRBD2 (5 bases). The CDR3 here is CASSLERGWGVSTDTQYF. The DNA for the CDR3 is TGTGCCAGCAGCTTAGAAAGAGGGTGGGGAGTCAGCACAGATACGCAGTATTTT.